This paragraph covers one TCR beta chain sequence. As yet, its antigen is unknown. The source of the sample is a study of blood T cells in healthy people across ages. Whole-study findings and limits: Diversity of TCR beta per million T cells declined in a roughly linear way with age. More naive CD4+ cells and higher diversity were found in long-lived than in aged donors.

V was pared by 3 bases and J by 8 bases, with 2 bases of the junction left unmatched. The CDR3 loop spans 14 amino acids. The V gene's germline CDR1 is SGHAT and CDR2 FQNNGV. PBMCs numbering at least 6.5 million were isolated per sample. The use of a sample-barcoded 5' primer and a J-beta primer mix characterized a second PCR of about 6 to 12 cycles. TCRdb re-analysed the 5' RACE reads in MiXCR, keeping a single row per CDR3 protein. This sample yields 550,000 to 750,000 distinct CDR3 sequences, of which roughly 21% are seen a single time; roughly 3.6% belongs to the top ten. Sequencing was carried out using blood. V usage is TRBV11-2 and J usage is TRBJ2-1, with 12 bases that match TRBD2. This receptor was identified in a man between 65 and 85 years old in good health. CDR3 loop: CASSLRLAGDEQFF. In DNA form, the CDR3 reads TGTGCCAGCAGCTTGCGACTAGCGGGAGATGAGCAGTTCTTC. Full variable domain (missing parts from reference TRBV11-2 and TRBJ2-1): EAGVAQSPRYKIIEKRQSVAFWCNPISGHATLYWYQQILGQGPKLLIQFQNNGVVDDSQLPKDRFSAERLKGVDSTLKIQPAKLEDSAVYLCASSLRLAGDEQFFGPGTRLTVL.